The 21 T cell receptor beta chains in this list originate from one sample, sequenced in a study of T cells in localized non-small cell lung cancer. TCRdb's table, derived via immunoSEQ multiplex PCR, lists solely in-frame clones and lacks some. The table has more than 45,000 clones, around 77% seen once. Sequenced here: peripheral blood, sampled before any cancer treatment. The receptors were sampled from a man between 40 and 70 years old with stage I squamous cell lung carcinoma.

This clone was picked up one time. Written as DNA, the CDR3 is TGTGCCAGCAGCCCTCGAGGGGGGGCGGAAGCTTTCTTT. Translating gives CASSPRGGAEAFF. The chain is built from TRBV11-2 and TRBJ1-1, with a weak D call TRBD1 (6 bases). CDR3 size: 13 residues. CDR1 and CDR2 (germline): SGHAT, FQNNGV. V gave up 5 bases and J gave up 8 bases, with 15 bases separating them. The variable domain in full, with the rest retrieved from reference TRBV11-2 and TRBJ1-1, is EAGVAQSPRYKIIEKRQSVAFWCNPISGHATLYWYQQILGQGPKLLIQFQNNGVVDDSQLPKDRFSAERLKGVDSTLKIQPAKLEDSAVYLCASSPRGGAEAFFGQGTRLTVV.

The V gene is TRBV6-5, the J gene TRBJ2-7; no clear D. There are 13 residues in the CDR3. Between the trimmed V and J ends, which lost 0 bases and 6 bases, there was a span of 9 bases. Germline V lookup: CDR1 MNHEY, CDR2 SVGAGI. The CDR3 loop is CASSYSTAREQYF. The DNA of the CDR3 is TGTGCCAGCAGTTACTCGACGGCCCGCGAGCAGTACTTC.

In this sample, this clone turned up a few times. V usage is TRBV20-1 and J usage is TRBJ1-2; D might be TRBD1 (5 bases). V was trimmed by 2 bases and J by 5 bases, leaving 6 bases between them. The length of the CDR3 is 11 residues. Germline lookup yields CDR1 DFQATT and CDR2 SNEGSKA (reference sequence). CDR3 residues: CSARQGYGYTF. In DNA form, the CDR3 reads TGCAGTGCTAGACAGGGTTATGGCTACACCTTC.

The table lists this clone with a few counts. The chain has TRBV5-4 and TRBJ2-1; 15 bases line up with TRBD2. CDR3 length: 20 residues. V trimming: 4 bases; J trimming: 0 bases; junction bases outside the gene matches: 11. Looked up from germline, CDR1 is SGHNT and CDR2 is YYREEE (reference sequence). As DNA, the CDR3 is TGTGCCAGCAGCGGCAGGACTAGCGGGGGGGCAAGAAGCTCCTACAATGAGCAGTTCTTC. This codes for CASSGRTSGGARSSYNEQFF.

The chain joins TRBV9 to TRBJ1-6; 9 bases align to TRBD1. Per germline, CDR1 SGDLS and CDR2 YYNGEE. This CDR3 region has 15 residues. V trimming: 4 bases; J trimming: 10 bases; junction bases outside the gene matches: 9. The CDR3 loop is CASSQNPGTGSPLHF. The CDR3 nucleotides are TGTGCCAGCAGCCAAAACCCCGGGACAGGGTCACCCCTCCACTTT.

This chain links TRBV27 with TRBJ1-2; weak D call: TRBD1 (5 bases). From germline, CDR1 is MNHEY and CDR2 SMNVEV (reference sequence). V lost 1 base and J 4 bases, leaving 7 bases between the germline ends. The CDR3 length is 13 residues. The CDR3, as DNA: TGTGCCAGCAGTTTATATGGGGCCTATGGCTACACCTTC. Its translation: CASSLYGAYGYTF.

This sequence joins TRBV6-5 and TRBJ1-2; TRBD1 might be the D (6 bases). Germline V lookup: CDR1 MNHEY, CDR2 SVGAGI. CDR3 size: 14 residues. Trimming shortened V by 6 bases and J by 4 bases, and 15 bases separated the two germline ends. CDR3 nucleotides: TGTGCCAGCAGGCGAGGGGGGGTCAGCTATGGCTACACCTTC. Translating gives CASRRGGVSYGYTF.

The sample holds a few counts of this clone. The rearrangement joins TRBV7-3 to TRBJ2-7, with a possible D match to TRBD1 (5 bases). The V and J ends lost 8 bases and 7 bases respectively, with 24 bases between them. The CDR3 has 15 amino acids. CDR1 and CDR2 from the germline V gene are SGHTA and FQGTGA. The CDR3 sequence is CASDRLGLYTIEQYF. As DNA, the CDR3 is TGTGCCAGCGACCGTCTGGGGCTTTATACTATAGAGCAGTACTTC. The whole variable domain, filled in from reference TRBV7-3 and TRBJ2-7, reads GAGVSQTPSNKVTEKGKYVELRCDPISGHTALYWYRQSLGQGPEFLIYFQGTGAADDSGLPNDRFFAVRPEGSVSTLKIQRTERGDSAVYLCASDRLGLYTIEQYFGPGTRLTVT.

V gene TRBV27 combines with J gene TRBJ2-3; D is unclear. V lost 6 bases and J lost 3, with 16 bases in between. The germline V gene encodes CDR1 MNHEY and CDR2 SMNVEV (reference sequence). The CDR3 loop spans 15 amino acids. CDR3 in DNA: TGTGCCAGCAGCCCTACGCGGAAACGAACAGATACGCAGTATTTT. Amino acid sequence: CASSPTRKRTDTQYF.

This chain links TRBV28 with TRBJ1-1, with D possibly TRBD1 on 6 matching bases. CDR3 length: 11 amino acids. The V end lost 6 bases, the J end lost 8 bases, and 10 bases lay between the germline ends. The germline gives CDR1 MDHEN, CDR2 SYDVKM. In nucleotides, the CDR3 is TGTGCCAGCAGGATACAGGGAGAAGCTTTCTTT. It specifies CASRIQGEAFF.

As for this clone: The junction differs from germline at one of its ends, possibly a read error. V and J are TRBV7-7 and TRBJ2-2, with TRBD1 matching over 9 bases. Germline V lookup: CDR1 SSHAT, CDR2 FNYEAQ (reference sequence). This CDR3 is built from 16 residues. In DNA form, the CDR3 reads TGTGCTAGCAGCTTAAGGACCGGGACAGGGACCGGGGAGCTGTTTTTT. Its translation is CASSLRTGTGTGELFF.

This sequence joins TRBV5-1 and TRBJ1-4; 7 bases are a match to TRBD1. With 2 bases clipped from V and 2 bases from J, the junction kept 9 bases outside the gene matches. CDR1 is SGHRS, CDR2 YFSETQ, per germline. The CDR3 loop spans 17 amino acids. CDR3 DNA sequence: TGCGCCAGCAGCTTTAACCAGGGGGGCTCGACTAATGAAAAACTGTTTTTT. Encoded protein: CASSFNQGGSTNEKLFF.

The CDR3 reads CASSPWGGDNTGELFF. The DNA of the CDR3 is TGTGCCAGCAGCCCGTGGGGAGGGGATAACACCGGGGAGCTGTTTTTT. This chain connects TRBV11-2 to TRBJ2-2; TRBD2 matches at 7 bases. Germline trimming cut 5 bases from V and 2 bases from J; bases unmatched to any gene: 8. CDR1 is SGHAT and CDR2 is FQNNGV in the germline V gene. The CDR3 contains 16 residues.

The chain recombines TRBV7-8 with TRBJ2-1; D gene uncertain. Trimming removed 5 bases at V and 9 bases at J, with 20 bases between. Per the germline V gene, CDR1 is SGHVS and CDR2 is FQNEAQ. The CDR3 loop spans 15 amino acids. This chain's CDR3 is CASSPEINRVGEQFF. In nucleotides, the CDR3 is TGTGCCAGCAGCCCCGAGATTAACAGAGTAGGTGAGCAGTTCTTC.

The genes are TRBV5-1 and TRBJ1-5; D is perhaps TRBD1 (5 bases). This CDR3 contains 15 residues. V was clipped by 1 base and J by 2 bases, with 10 bases between them. Germline V gene sequence: CDR1 SGHRS, CDR2 YFSETQ. The CDR3 here is CASSLLGDGNQPQHF. The CDR3 DNA follows: TGCGCCAGCAGCTTGTTGGGGGACGGCAATCAGCCCCAGCATTTT.

The CDR3: CASSYSRGDSQPQHF. The CDR3 region has the DNA TGTGCCAGCAGTTACTCGCGAGGGGACAGTCAGCCCCAGCATTTT. The chain recombines TRBV6-5 with TRBJ1-5; 7 bases are a match to TRBD1. The CDR3 runs 15 residues. V was pared by 0 bases and J by 6 bases, with 5 bases of the junction left unmatched. Germline CDR1 reads MNHEY; CDR2 reads SVGAGI.

Turning to this clone: An end of the junction differs from the germline gene, which may be a read error. The same CDR3 can be traced to other DNA sequences in this sample. The V and J genes are TRBV4-1 and TRBJ1-2; D gene ambiguous. This CDR3 is 17 amino acids long. Germline CDR1 and CDR2: MGHRA and YSYEKL. The CDR3 reads CASSQGGWKGANYGYTF. CDR3 in DNA: TGCGCCAGTAGCCAAGGCGGTTGGAAGGGTGCTAACTATGGCTACACCTTC.

This clone was seen a single time. This chain links TRBV7-3 with TRBJ1-2; TRBD1 matches 7 bases. Germline loops: CDR1 SGHTA, CDR2 FQGTGA. The ends lost 5 bases at V and 6 bases at J; junction bases unmatched: 6. CDR3 size: 13 residues. CDR3 protein: CASSAYQGDGYTF. Written as DNA, the CDR3 is TGTGCCAGCAGCGCCTACCAGGGGGATGGCTACACCTTC.

The chain links TRBV6-5 to TRBJ2-3, with a possible D match to TRBD1 (5 bases). CDR3 size: 14 residues. CDR1 is MNHEY and CDR2 is SVGAGI in the germline V gene. V gave up 1 base and J gave up 3 bases, with 8 bases separating them. The CDR3 sequence: CASSYFAGTDTQYF. The CDR3 coding sequence is TGTGCCAGCAGTTACTTCGCAGGGACAGATACGCAGTATTTT.

This sequence joins TRBV10-3 and TRBJ2-2; 9 nucleotides agree with TRBD2. Germline V gives CDR1 ENHRY, CDR2 SYGVKD. The CDR3 is 13 residues long. V trimming: 10 bases; J trimming: 5 bases; junction bases outside the gene matches: 5. CDR3 sequence reads: CATRLADTGELFF. Written as DNA, the CDR3 is TGTGCCACCCGACTAGCGGATACCGGGGAGCTGTTTTTT.

The V gene is TRBV5-4, the J gene TRBJ2-5, with 11 bases fitting TRBD2. The V gene's germline CDR1 is SGHNT and CDR2 YYREEE (reference sequence). The CDR3 totals 15 residues. With 3 bases clipped from V and 1 base from J, the junction kept 2 bases outside the gene matches. The CDR3 sequence is CASSSLAGGQETQYF. CDR3 sequence (DNA): TGTGCCAGCAGCTCGCTAGCGGGGGGCCAAGAGACCCAGTACTTC.